The source of this TCR beta chain is a study of Ad26.COV2.S vaccination and SARS-CoV-2 variants. TCRdb keeps only in-frame clones here, not all; method: immunoSEQ multiplex PCR. The data show about 350,000 clones, 88% seen once. V was clipped by 5 bases and J by 6 bases, with 8 bases between them. This CDR3 comprises 11 residues. In germline, CDR1 is KGHSH, CDR2 LQKENI. The treatment was: 19 received Ad26.COV2.S at low or high dose, single or two shots; five or six received placebo; per-sample allocation not given. Samples were taken on day 63 after the first vaccine or placebo injection. Sequenced material: peripheral blood, taken in a trial of Ad26.COV2.S vaccine versus placebo. This sequence originates from a person between 18 and 65 years old who received the Ad26.COV2.S COVID-19 vaccine or a placebo. The chain is built from TRBV18 and TRBJ2-7; D is perhaps TRBD1 (5 bases). The chain's CDR3 is CASSTQGEQYF. CDR3 DNA: TGTGCCAGCTCAACGCAGGGCGAGCAGTACTTC. The full variable domain, in which reference TRBV18 and TRBJ2-7 provide the parts outside the CDR3, is NAGVMQNPRHLVRRRGQEARLRCSPMKGHSHVYWYRQLPEEGLKFMVYLQKENIIDESGMPKERFSAEFPKEGPSILRIQQVVRGDSAAYFCASSTQGEQYFGPGTRLTVT.